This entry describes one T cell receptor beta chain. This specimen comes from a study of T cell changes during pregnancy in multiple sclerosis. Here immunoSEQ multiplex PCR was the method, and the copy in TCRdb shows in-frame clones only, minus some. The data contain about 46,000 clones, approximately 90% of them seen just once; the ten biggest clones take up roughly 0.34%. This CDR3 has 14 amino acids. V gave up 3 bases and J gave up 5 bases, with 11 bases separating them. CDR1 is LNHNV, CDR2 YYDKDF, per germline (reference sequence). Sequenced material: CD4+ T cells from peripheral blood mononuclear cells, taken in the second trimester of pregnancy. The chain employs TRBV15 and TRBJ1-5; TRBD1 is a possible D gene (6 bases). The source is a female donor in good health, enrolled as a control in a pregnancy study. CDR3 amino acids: CATSRTGRDQPQHF. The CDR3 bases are TGTGCCACCAGCAGGACAGGACGGGATCAGCCCCAGCATTTT.